The rows below give T cell receptor beta chains drawn from one sample of a study of shared clonotypes between healthy human individuals. Sequenced by immunoSEQ multiplex PCR; TCRdb stores in-frame clones only, minus some. The data contain 950,000 to 1,300,000 clones, approximately 76% of them singletons. Sequencing was carried out using memory CD4+ T cells sorted from blood. These receptor sequences come from a young man in good health. CDR3s include the opening cysteine and the closing phenylalanine or tryptophan. A D gene is named only where the DNA matches it firmly. Clone size, where shown, is once, few, many, or a class for clones that have expanded.

NA	NA	TRBV28	TRBJ1-4	TGTGCCAGTTCTTGGAGAGGGACTAATGAAAAACTGTTTTTT	CASSWRGTNEKLFF
few	NA	TRBV7-2	TRBJ2-3	TGTGCCAGCAGCTTATCTGCTATTGGAGCAGATACGCAGTATTTT	CASSLSAIGADTQYF
many	NA	TRBV7-2	TRBJ1-4	TGTGCCAGCAGCTTACGGGGGGAGACTAATGAAAAACTGTTTTTT	CASSLRGETNEKLFF
NA	NA	TRBV19	TRBJ2-7	TGTGCCAGTAGTAGGGGGCCCCTTCTCCTCTACGAGCAGTACTTC	CASSRGPLLLYEQYF
NA	NA	TRBV19	TRBJ1-6	TGTGCCAGTAGTATACATGGCCCGGGTTCACCCCTCCACTTT	CASSIHGPGSPLHF
NA	NA	TRBV29-1	TRBJ1-4	TGCAGCGGGGGTGGCGGATTGAATGAAAAACTGTTTTTT	CSGGGGLNEKLFF
NA	NA	TRBV11-2	TRBJ2-5	TGTGCCAGCAGCTTAGGTGCGCAGGGGAGTACAGAGACCCAGTACTTC	CASSLGAQGSTETQYF
NA	NA	TRBV4-3	TRBJ1-2	TGCGCCAGCAGCCAAGATTGGAAAGACACGGCATCCTATGGCTACACCTTC	CASSQDWKDTASYGYTF
once	NA	TRBV18	TRBJ2-7	TGTGCCAGCTCACCCCCGCTGCGGGGCTACGAGGAGCAGTACTTC	CASSPPLRGYEEQYF
NA	TRBD2	TRBV9	TRBJ2-3	TGTGCCAGCAGCGCGACGGGGGGGTACACAGATACGCAGTATTTT	CASSATGGYTDTQYF
once	NA	TRBV6-5	TRBJ1-5	TGTGCCAGCAGCGTAGGACGGAGCAATCAGCCCCAGCATTTT	CASSVGRSNQPQHF
NA	NA	TRBV7-2	TRBJ1-6	TGTGCCAGCAGCCAACCGAGGGGGATCTATAATTCACCCCTCCACTTT	CASSQPRGIYNSPLHF
NA	NA	TRBV5-1	TRBJ2-1	TGCGCCAGCGTAAAAGCCCCAGCTAGTTCCTACAATGAGCAGTTCTTC	CASVKAPASSYNEQFF
many	NA	TRBV29-1	TRBJ2-2	TGCAGCGTGCGGCGGGGGAACACCGGGGAGCTGTTTTTT	CSVRRGNTGELFF
NA	NA	TRBV2	TRBJ1-5	TGTGCCAGCAGTGTAGGAGGTAATCAGCCCCAGCATTTT	CASSVGGNQPQHF
NA	NA	TRBV5-1	TRBJ2-5	TGCGCCAGCAGCTTGGAGGTAGGCCCCTACTCAGAGACCCAGTACTTC	CASSLEVGPYSETQYF
once	NA	TRBV11-2	TRBJ2-5	TGTGCCAGCAGATTTGTGAGTTCCCAAGAGACCCAGTACTTC	CASRFVSSQETQYF
NA	TRBD2	TRBV9	TRBJ2-2	TGTGCCAGCAGCGCCTTAGCGGGAGAGGCCGGGGAGCTGTTTTTT	CASSALAGEAGELFF
NA	TRBD2	TRBV18	TRBJ2-2	TGTGCCAGCTCACCACCGCGCGGGGGGGTCGCCGGGGAGCTGTTTTTT	CASSPPRGGVAGELFF
NA	NA	TRBV18	TRBJ2-6	TGTGCCAGCTCCACCACCTCTGGGGCCAACGTCCTGACTTTC	CASSTTSGANVLTF
NA	NA	TRBV2	TRBJ1-6	TGTGCCAGCAGTTCGGATGCAGGGGCACCCCTCCACTTT	CASSSDAGAPLHF
NA	NA	TRBV5-1	TRBJ2-7	TGCGCCAGCAGCTTGAATAGTTTCTACGAGCAGTACTTC	CASSLNSFYEQYF
NA	NA	TRBV7-9	TRBJ1-4	TGTGCCAGCAGCGTAAGCGGTGAAAAACTGTTTTTT	CASSVSGEKLFF
NA	NA	TRBV5-5	TRBJ2-4	TGTGCCAGCAGCTTAGTTGGCAGAAAGTCTCTAGCCAAAAACATTCAGTACTTC	CASSLVGRKSLAKNIQYF
NA	NA	TRBV7-9	TRBJ1-2	TGTGCCAGCAGCTTAGAGGCTAACTATGGCTACACCTTC	CASSLEANYGYTF
once	TRBD2	TRBV4-1	TRBJ2-3	TGCGCCAGCAGCCAAGATAGGCTAGCGGGAGAGAGAGATACGCAGTATTTT	CASSQDRLAGERDTQYF
few	TRBD1	TRBV14	TRBJ1-1	TGTGCCAGCAGCCAAGACGGGACAGGGGGGTTTACTGAAGCTTTCTTT	CASSQDGTGGFTEAFF
NA	NA	TRBV30	TRBJ2-7	TGTGCCTGGAGTAAGGACAACTCCTACGAGCAGTACTTC	CAWSKDNSYEQYF
NA	NA	TRBV29-1	TRBJ1-1	TGCAGCGTTGAAGCCCATCCGAACACTGAAGCTTTCTTT	CSVEAHPNTEAFF
NA	NA	TRBV6-6	TRBJ1-5	TGTGCCAGCAGTTACTCGATAGCAGGGGCCAATCAGCCCCAGCATTTT	CASSYSIAGANQPQHF
NA	TRBD1	TRBV6-5	TRBJ1-2	TGTGCCAGCAGTTACACAGGGGACATCGGCTACACCTTC	CASSYTGDIGYTF
NA	NA	TRBV18	TRBJ1-2	TGTGCCAGCTCTCAGGAACCGGGTTATGGCTACACCTTC	CASSQEPGYGYTF
NA	TRBD2	TRBV30	TRBJ2-7	TGTGCCTGGAGCTCATTTGGCACGAGGACGGGACTAGGTCGTTACGAGCAGTACTTC	CAWSSFGTRTGLGRYEQYF
NA	TRBD1	TRBV29-1	TRBJ2-7	TGCAGCGCATCGGGACAGGACCGCTACGAGCAGTACTTC	CSASGQDRYEQYF
NA	NA	TRBV6-1	TRBJ1-4	TGTGCCAGCAGTGATTGGAGCGGAGGGGGTGAAAAACTGTTTTTT	CASSDWSGGGEKLFF
NA	NA	TRBV30	TRBJ1-1	TGTGCCTGGAGTGCCCGAACCTCGACAGTGAACACTGAAGCTTTCTTT	CAWSARTSTVNTEAFF